This T cell receptor (beta chain) stems from a study of blood T cell repertoires in COVID-19. Study-level information: Sites in the United States, Italy and Spain provided acute and convalescent COVID-19 samples. PBMCs, B-cell-depleted T cells, or T cells were the source of the cDNA or gDNA that made up the material.

In this sample, this clone turned up once. The V end was cut by 4 bases, the J end by 5 bases, with 12 bases between. From germline, CDR1 is SGHDT and CDR2 YYEEEE. CDR3 length equals 13 residues. In the original workflow: Nucleated cell counts were estimated from reference gene primer amplification. Profiling relied on immunoSEQ multiplex PCR, and the TCRdb table lists in-frame clones only, not all of them. The D gene and trimming were derived from the DNA, and the V and J assignments and clone size from that table. The table has a few hundred thousand clones, 89% seen once; the top ten hold approximately 4.6%.

Material for sequencing was peripheral blood. The clonotype was recovered from a woman between 40 and 55 years old who had recovered from COVID-19. The chain joins TRBV5-6 to TRBJ1-2; D unresolved. The CDR3 spells CASSLGELYGYTF. DNA of the CDR3: TGTGCCAGCAGCCTTGGAGAGCTGTATGGCTACACCTTC. Supplemented by reference TRBV5-6 and TRBJ1-2, the full variable domain reads DAGVTQSPTHLIKTRGQQVTLRCSPKSGHDTVSWYQQALGQGPQFIFQYYEEEERQRGNFPDRFSGHQFPNYSSELNVNALLLGDSALYLCASSLGELYGYTFGSGTRLTVV.